The 23 T cell receptor beta chains listed next were all sequenced from one sample in a study of blood T cell repertoires in COVID-19. Data came from immunoSEQ multiplex PCR; TCRdb stores just in-frame clones and leaves some out. The data hold around 130,000 clones, with 82% observed a single time. Material: peripheral blood. The receptors come from a woman in her 70s with acute or convalescent COVID-19.

The chain is built from TRBV27 and TRBJ2-7; D possibly corresponds to TRBD2 (6 bases). Germline V CDR1 and CDR2: MNHEY, SMNVEV (reference sequence). The CDR3 covers 14 residues. Trimming shortened V by 1 base and J by 2 bases, and 9 bases separated the two germline ends. CDR3 nucleotides: TGTGCCAGCAGTTTATACGGGACTGCCTACGAGCAGTACTTC. Amino acids: CASSLYGTAYEQYF.

This clone was counted a single time. V usage is TRBV29-1 and J usage is TRBJ1-2, with 9 bases aligning to TRBD1. The CDR3 contains 12 residues. The V and J ends lost 3 bases and 5 bases, in that order; junction bases with no gene match: 1. CDR1 and CDR2 (germline): SQVTM, ANQGSEA. The CDR3, as DNA: TGCAGCGTTGAGGACAGGGGATATGGCTACACCTTC. Translated: CSVEDRGYGYTF.

This clone occurred once. The chain has TRBV16 and TRBJ1-1; no clear D gene. CDR1 is KGHSY and CDR2 is FQNENV in the germline V gene. The CDR3 extends over 16 amino acids. With 2 bases removed from V and 1 base from J, the gap between germline ends came to 14 bases. The CDR3 protein is CASSQGRVKGNTEAFF. The CDR3 bases are TGTGCCAGCAGCCAAGGGAGGGTCAAAGGGAACACTGAAGCTTTCTTT.

CDR3 DNA: TGCAGCGTACGACACCTCTCTGGAAACACCATATATTTT. It encodes CSVRHLSGNTIYF. The gene calls are TRBV29-1 and TRBJ1-3; the D is unclear. V shed 6 bases and J shed 0 bases, with 9 bases lying between them. The CDR3 has 13 amino acids. Germline loops: CDR1 SQVTM, CDR2 ANQGSEA.

The chain uses TRBV24-1 and TRBJ2-1; the match to TRBD1 covers 7 bases. Germline V gene lookup returns CDR1 KGHDR and CDR2 SFDVKD. There are 17 residues in the CDR3. V was clipped by 5 bases and J by 9 bases; unmatched bases: 18. The CDR3 bases are TGTGCCACCAGTGCCGAAGCCGGGACAGTGAGAGGGGGTGAGCAGTTCTTC. The encoded protein is CATSAEAGTVRGGEQFF.

The genes are TRBV12-3 or TRBV12-4 and TRBJ1-6; D uncertain. The CDR3 totals 13 residues. Deletions cut 3 bases from V and 10 bases from J, with 10 bases between. The CDR3 is CASSFLSQSPLHF. The CDR3 coding sequence is TGTGCCAGCAGTTTCCTGTCTCAGTCACCCCTCCACTTT.

J is TRBJ2-1 and V is TRBV11-2, with a weak D call TRBD2 (5 bases). The CDR3 runs 15 residues. V was shortened by 5 bases and J by 4 bases, with 15 bases between the two germline ends. Germline V gene data show CDR1 as SGHAT and CDR2 as FQNNGV. The CDR3 is CASSPEAGNYNEQFF. DNA for the CDR3: TGTGCCAGCAGCCCTGAGGCCGGGAATTACAATGAGCAGTTCTTC.

This clone was found a few times. V usage is TRBV19 and J usage is TRBJ1-1; D is perhaps TRBD1 (5 bases). Between the trimmed V and J ends, which lost 4 bases and 10 bases, there was a span of 13 bases. There are 12 residues in the CDR3. Germline loops: CDR1 LNHDA, CDR2 SQIVND (reference sequence). CDR3 in amino acids: CASSTGYSAAFF. The CDR3 DNA sequence: TGTGCCAGTAGTACAGGGTACAGCGCAGCTTTCTTT. The full variable domain, in which reference TRBV19 and TRBJ1-1 provide the parts outside the CDR3, is DGGITQSPKYLFRKEGQNVTLSCEQNLNHDAMYWYRQDPGQGLRLIYYSQIVNDFQKGDIAEGYSVSREKKESFPLTVTSAQKNPTAFYLCASSTGYSAAFFGQGTRLTVV.

This clone was counted only a few times. The chain has TRBV14 and TRBJ2-2, with TRBD1 matching over 7 bases. The germline CDR1 and CDR2 sequences are SGHDN and FVKESK. The CDR3 is 17 amino acids. Unmatched junction bases numbered 4, after V lost 0 bases and J lost 0 bases. The CDR3 coding sequence is TGTGCCAGCAGCCAAGATCCCGGGACAGCGAACACCGGGGAGCTGTTTTTT. This gives the protein CASSQDPGTANTGELFF.

This chain connects TRBV11-1 to TRBJ1-2, with no clear D. With 3 bases removed from V and 3 bases from J, the gap between germline ends came to 11 bases. The CDR3 runs 14 residues. From germline, CDR1 is SGHAT and CDR2 FQDESV (reference sequence). CDR3 protein: CASSFSGGDYGYTF. In nucleotides, the CDR3 is TGTGCCAGCAGCTTTAGTGGCGGGGACTATGGCTACACCTTC.

The chain uses TRBV21-1 and TRBJ2-6; the DNA was not compared with TRBD1, the D call given in the table. TRBV21-1 is annotated as a pseudogene. The CDR3 spans 14 residues. The CDR3 region is CASRKHSGANVLTF. DNA of the CDR3: TGTGCCAGCCGAAAACACTCTGGGGCCAACGTCCTGACTTTC.

The chain links TRBV18 to TRBJ2-5; D is undetermined. The V end lost 0 bases, the J end lost 1 base, and 6 bases lay between the germline ends. The CDR3 sequence is 14 residues long. From germline, CDR1 is KGHSH and CDR2 LQKENI. The CDR3, as DNA: TGTGCCAGCTCACCACCTGCCAGCCAAGAGACCCAGTACTTC. Its protein is CASSPPASQETQYF.

This clone is a singleton in its sample. The rearrangement joins TRBV5-1 to TRBJ1-1, with D perhaps TRBD1 (6 bases). Germline CDR1 and CDR2: SGHRS and YFSETQ. Deletions cut 4 bases from V and 10 bases from J, with 29 bases between. This CDR3 is built from 17 residues. CDR3 residues: CASSLLTGQLPGVAAFF. DNA for the CDR3: TGCGCCAGCAGCCTATTAACCGGACAGTTACCAGGGGTTGCAGCTTTCTTT.

This clone has just one count. The V and J genes are TRBV15 and TRBJ2-1; the match to TRBD1 covers 7 bases. Germline V gene lookup returns CDR1 LNHNV and CDR2 YYDKDF (reference sequence). This CDR3 is built from 13 residues. The trim removed 3 bases at V and 6 bases at J, leaving 2 bases unmatched. The CDR3 sequence: CATSSRDSNEQFF. CDR3 sequence (DNA): TGTGCCACCAGCAGTAGGGACAGCAATGAGCAGTTCTTC.

There are a few counts of this clone. The V call is TRBV3-1 (or the pseudogene TRBV3-2), the J call TRBJ1-1; 10 bases match TRBD1. V lost 1 base to trimming and J lost 0 bases; unmatched junction nucleotides: 2. The CDR3 runs to 16 residues. The V gene's germline CDR1 is LGHDT and CDR2 YNNKEL (reference sequence). The DNA of the CDR3 is TGTGCCAGCAGCCAAGGGACAGGGGGGATGAACACTGAAGCTTTCTTT. Its translation: CASSQGTGGMNTEAFF.

The CDR3, as DNA: TGTGCCAGTAGACCCCCGGACAGGGATCAGCCCCAGCATTTT. Translating it yields CASRPPDRDQPQHF. The chain uses TRBV19 and TRBJ1-5; 8 positions agree with TRBD1. The CDR3 extends over 14 amino acids. The V gene's germline CDR1 is LNHDA and CDR2 SQIVND (reference sequence). The V gene end was trimmed by 6 bases and the J gene end by 5 bases; junction bases not matched to a gene: 6.

This rearrangement joins TRBV29-1 to TRBJ2-5; D possibly corresponds to TRBD1 (5 bases). V gave up 4 bases and J gave up 5 bases, with 14 bases separating them. The germline V gene has CDR1 SQVTM and CDR2 ANQGSEA. The CDR3 spans 13 residues. The CDR3 DNA is TGCAGCGTTGGGGGCACCTCCCTGGAGACCCAGTACTTC. Translated, it gives CSVGGTSLETQYF.

The rearrangement links TRBV29-1 to TRBJ1-2; D unresolved. The length of the CDR3 is 11 residues. V dropped 4 bases and J dropped 7 bases, with 10 bases sitting between them. CDR1 and CDR2 (germline): SQVTM, ANQGSEA. The CDR3 nucleotides read TGCAGCGTTGCTTCTCTGGCTGGCTACACCTTC. Translating it yields CSVASLAGYTF.

This clone was observed a handful of times. The J gene is TRBJ2-3, the V gene TRBV7-9; no definite D call. V shed 0 bases and J shed 2 bases, with 6 bases lying between them. The germline V gene encodes CDR1 SEHNR and CDR2 FQNEAQ (reference sequence). This CDR3 spans 14 amino acids. This chain's CDR3 is CASSLAALTDTQYF. In DNA, the CDR3 is TGTGCCAGCAGCTTAGCAGCCCTCACAGATACGCAGTATTTT.

This chain joins TRBV2 and TRBJ1-5, with 8 bases matching TRBD1. V gave up 5 bases and J gave up 3 bases; unmatched junction bases: 3. CDR3 size: 14 residues. Germline V gene data show CDR1 as SNHLY and CDR2 as FYNNEI. Written as DNA, the CDR3 is TGTGCCAGCAGTATGGACAGGGCCAATCAGCCCCAGCATTTT. Protein sequence: CASSMDRANQPQHF.

This chain connects TRBV5-6 to TRBJ1-1; 8 nucleotides agree with TRBD1. V shed 4 bases and J 8 bases; nucleotides not matched to a gene: 7. This CDR3 is built from 13 residues. Germline CDR1 reads SGHDT; CDR2 reads YYEEEE. The chain's CDR3 is CASSQIQGGEAFF. The CDR3 nucleotides are TGTGCCAGCAGCCAAATACAGGGGGGAGAAGCTTTCTTT.

This rearrangement joins TRBV6-4 to TRBJ1-2; D remains ambiguous. The CDR3 length is 16 residues. The V end lost 6 bases, the J end lost 8 bases, and 25 bases lay between the germline ends. Germline values: CDR1 MRHNA, CDR2 SNTAGT. CDR3 protein: CASSVNSDLDFGGYTF. Here the CDR3 DNA reads TGTGCCAGCAGCGTAAATTCAGACTTGGATTTCGGCGGCTACACCTTC.

The V and J genes are TRBV5-6 and TRBJ1-2; TRBD1 agrees at 8 bases. This CDR3 has 14 residues. V lost 4 bases to trimming and J lost 2 bases; unmatched junction nucleotides: 4. Looked up from germline, CDR1 is SGHDT and CDR2 is YYEEEE. The CDR3 sequence is CASSRDRTNYGYTF. The CDR3 DNA is TGTGCCAGCAGCAGGGACAGGACGAACTATGGCTACACCTTC.